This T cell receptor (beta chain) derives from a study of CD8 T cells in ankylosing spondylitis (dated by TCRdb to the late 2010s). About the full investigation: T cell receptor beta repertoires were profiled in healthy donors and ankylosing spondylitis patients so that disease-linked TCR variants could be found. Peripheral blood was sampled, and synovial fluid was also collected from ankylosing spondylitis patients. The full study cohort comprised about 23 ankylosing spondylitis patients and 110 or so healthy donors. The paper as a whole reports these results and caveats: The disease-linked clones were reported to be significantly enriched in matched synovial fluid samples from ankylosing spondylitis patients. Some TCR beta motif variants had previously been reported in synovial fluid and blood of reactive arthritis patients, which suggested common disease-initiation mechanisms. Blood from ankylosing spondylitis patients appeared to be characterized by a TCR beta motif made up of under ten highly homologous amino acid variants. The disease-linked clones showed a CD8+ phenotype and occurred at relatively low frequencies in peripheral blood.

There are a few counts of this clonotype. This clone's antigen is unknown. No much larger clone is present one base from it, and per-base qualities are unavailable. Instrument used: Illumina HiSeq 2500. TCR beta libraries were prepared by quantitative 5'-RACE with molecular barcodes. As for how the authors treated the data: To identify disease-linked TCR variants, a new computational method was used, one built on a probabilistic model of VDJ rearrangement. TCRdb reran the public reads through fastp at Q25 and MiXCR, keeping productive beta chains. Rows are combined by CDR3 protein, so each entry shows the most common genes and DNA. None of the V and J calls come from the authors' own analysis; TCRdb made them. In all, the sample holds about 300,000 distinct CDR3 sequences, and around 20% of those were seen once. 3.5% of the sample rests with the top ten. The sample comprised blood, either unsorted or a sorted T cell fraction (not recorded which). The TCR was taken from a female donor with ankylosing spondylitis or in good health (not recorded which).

The bases are TGTGCTAGCCAAGGGTTCAGGGGTGAAGAGACCCAGTACTTC. This yields the protein CASQGFRGEETQYF. The chain is encoded by TRBV5-6 joined to TRBJ2-5; TRBD1 could be the D gene, as 6 bases match. Via the germline V gene, CDR1 is SGHDT and CDR2 YYEEEE. From the cysteine through the phenylalanine, the CDR3 covers 14 amino acids. The DNA shown is the 42-base CDR3, in frame from base 1.